This is a list of T cell receptor beta chains from one sample in a study of immune heterogeneity within non-small cell lung tumors. MiXCR, run by TCRdb on the multiplex PCR reads, gives a single entry per CDR3 protein. The sample shows 20,000 to 25,000 distinct CDR3 sequences, less than 35% of them seen only once. Source material: lung tumor tissue. The receptors here all came from a man aged 40-49 years with non-small cell lung cancer. The conserved cysteine and the conserved F or W are not part of the CDR3 here.

V gene: TRBV20-1; J gene: TRBJ1-5; CDR3 protein: SARGASRGWGYSNQPQH
V gene: TRBV18; J gene: TRBJ2-6; CDR3 protein: ASSPPWSTGANVLT
V gene: TRBV5-6; J gene: TRBJ2-7; CDR3 protein: ANRNTGQLLYEQY
V gene: TRBV4-2; J gene: TRBJ2-7; CDR3 protein: ASSHEGNEQY
V gene: TRBV6-1; J gene: TRBJ2-7; CDR3 protein: ASSEGQISYEQY
V gene: TRBV6-1; J gene: TRBJ2-3; CDR3 protein: ASILSGRGTDTQY
V gene: TRBV10-3; J gene: TRBJ2-4; CDR3 protein: AISGTPGDIQY
V gene: TRBV4-2; J gene: TRBJ1-2; CDR3 protein: ASSQDQQDDYGYT
V gene: TRBV11-1; J gene: TRBJ2-1; CDR3 protein: ASSAHAGLADEQF
V gene: TRBV28; J gene: TRBJ1-1; CDR3 protein: ASTTGGLNTEAF
V gene: TRBV20-1; J gene: TRBJ2-1; CDR3 protein: SARSASGRASYNEQF
V gene: TRBV5-1; J gene: TRBJ1-4; CDR3 protein: ASSIGTGFEKLF
V gene: TRBV5-5; J gene: TRBJ2-2; CDR3 protein: ASCTGTQNTGELF
V gene: TRBV20-1; J gene: TRBJ2-3; CDR3 protein: SATKLGLAGGTDTQY
V gene: TRBV4-1; J gene: TRBJ1-1; CDR3 protein: ASSHGGPANTEAF
V gene: TRBV7-9; J gene: TRBJ2-5; CDR3 protein: AGRGSGQETQY
V gene: TRBV11-2; J gene: TRBJ1-1; CDR3 protein: ASSFEGEKAF
V gene: TRBV6-2/TRBV6-3; J gene: TRBJ2-7; CDR3 protein: ASSSQRGTYEQY
V gene: TRBV5-1; J gene: TRBJ2-1; CDR3 protein: ASSLWWRRGRRNEQF
V gene: TRBV18; J gene: TRBJ1-5; CDR3 protein: ASSPGNQPQH
V gene: TRBV19; J gene: TRBJ1-1; CDR3 protein: ASSIQRNTEAF
V gene: TRBV5-6; J gene: TRBJ2-3; CDR3 protein: ASSSLRGIIDTQY
V gene: TRBV7-6; J gene: TRBJ1-2; CDR3 protein: ASSPGAVYGYT
V gene: TRBV20-1; J gene: TRBJ1-5; CDR3 protein: SAYGGQGNQPQH
V gene: TRBV27; J gene: TRBJ2-1; CDR3 protein: ASSLMGGPYNEQF
V gene: TRBV7-2; J gene: TRBJ2-3; CDR3 protein: ASSLVGVSADTQY
V gene: TRBV15; J gene: TRBJ2-1; CDR3 protein: ATSGSTGRLYNEQF
V gene: TRBV14; J gene: TRBJ1-3; CDR3 protein: ASSPSSGNTIY
V gene: TRBV6-1; J gene: TRBJ2-7; CDR3 protein: ASSAQTQGYEQY
V gene: TRBV9; J gene: TRBJ2-7; CDR3 protein: ASSPRTGTYEQY
V gene: TRBV30; J gene: TRBJ2-7; CDR3 protein: ACSSLNEQY
V gene: TRBV7-8; J gene: TRBJ2-1; CDR3 protein: ASSPRLAGGPRTDNEQF
V gene: TRBV18; J gene: TRBJ1-1; CDR3 protein: ASSPKATNTEAF
V gene: TRBV4-1; J gene: TRBJ2-1; CDR3 protein: ASSQALGGRPNEQF